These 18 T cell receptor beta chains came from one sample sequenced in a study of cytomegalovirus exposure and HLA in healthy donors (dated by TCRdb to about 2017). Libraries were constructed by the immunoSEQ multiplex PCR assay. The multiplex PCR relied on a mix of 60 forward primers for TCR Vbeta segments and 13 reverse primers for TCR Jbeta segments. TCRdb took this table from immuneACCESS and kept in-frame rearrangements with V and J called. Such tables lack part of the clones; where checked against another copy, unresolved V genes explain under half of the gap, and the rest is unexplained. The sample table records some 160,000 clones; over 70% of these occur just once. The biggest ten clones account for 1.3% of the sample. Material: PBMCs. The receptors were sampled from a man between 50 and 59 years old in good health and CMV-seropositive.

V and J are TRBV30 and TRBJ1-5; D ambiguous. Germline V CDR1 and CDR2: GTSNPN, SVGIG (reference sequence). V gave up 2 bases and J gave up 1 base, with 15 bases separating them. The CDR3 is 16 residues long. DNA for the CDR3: TGTGCCTGGAGTCCCTTTGACATGAAAAGCAATCAGCCCCAGCATTTT. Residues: CAWSPFDMKSNQPQHF.

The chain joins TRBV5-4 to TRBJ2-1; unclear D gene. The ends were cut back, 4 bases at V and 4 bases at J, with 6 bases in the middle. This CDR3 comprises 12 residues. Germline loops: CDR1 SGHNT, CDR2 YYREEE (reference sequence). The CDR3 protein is CASSPSYNEQFF. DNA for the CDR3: TGTGCCAGCAGCCCGAGTTACAATGAGCAGTTCTTC.

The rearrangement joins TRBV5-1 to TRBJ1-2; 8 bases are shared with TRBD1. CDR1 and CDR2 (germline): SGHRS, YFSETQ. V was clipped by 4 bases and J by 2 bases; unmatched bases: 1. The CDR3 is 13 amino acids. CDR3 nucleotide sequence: TGCGCCAGCAGCAACAGGGGGAACTATGGCTACACCTTC. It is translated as CASSNRGNYGYTF.

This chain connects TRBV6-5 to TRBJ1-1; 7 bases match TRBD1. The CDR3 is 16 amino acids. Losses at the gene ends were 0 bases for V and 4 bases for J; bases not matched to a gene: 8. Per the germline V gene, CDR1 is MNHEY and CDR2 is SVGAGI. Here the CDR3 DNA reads TGTGCCAGCAGTTACTCCAATAGGGGGCAGGGCACTGAAGCTTTCTTT. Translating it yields CASSYSNRGQGTEAFF.

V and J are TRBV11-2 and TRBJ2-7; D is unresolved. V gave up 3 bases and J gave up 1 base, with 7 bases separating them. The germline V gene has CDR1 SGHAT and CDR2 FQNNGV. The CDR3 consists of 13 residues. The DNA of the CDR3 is TGTGCCAGCAGCTTCGTACTTTCCTACGAGCAGTACTTC. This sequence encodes CASSFVLSYEQYF.

CDR3 nucleotide sequence: TGTGCCAGCAGTCCCCCTAGCGGAGACACAGATACGCAGTATTTT. Translation gives CASSPPSGDTDTQYF. This sequence joins TRBV6-6 and TRBJ2-3; 7 nucleotides line up with TRBD2. CDR3 length equals 15 residues. V was clipped by 5 bases and J by 2 bases; unmatched bases: 7. The germline gives CDR1 MNHNY, CDR2 SVGAGI (reference sequence).

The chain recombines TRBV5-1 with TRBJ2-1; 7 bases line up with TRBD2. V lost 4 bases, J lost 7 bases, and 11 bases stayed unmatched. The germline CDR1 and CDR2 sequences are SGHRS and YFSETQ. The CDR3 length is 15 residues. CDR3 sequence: CASSGGDALLNEQFF. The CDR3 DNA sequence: TGCGCCAGCAGCGGGGGGGACGCCTTGTTGAATGAGCAGTTCTTC.

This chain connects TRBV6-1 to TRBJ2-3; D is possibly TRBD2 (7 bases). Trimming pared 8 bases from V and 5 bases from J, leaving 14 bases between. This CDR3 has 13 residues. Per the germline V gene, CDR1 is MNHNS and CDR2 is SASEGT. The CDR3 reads CASDRGAVDTQYF. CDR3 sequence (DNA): TGTGCCAGCGATCGGGGGGCCGTAGATACGCAGTATTTT.

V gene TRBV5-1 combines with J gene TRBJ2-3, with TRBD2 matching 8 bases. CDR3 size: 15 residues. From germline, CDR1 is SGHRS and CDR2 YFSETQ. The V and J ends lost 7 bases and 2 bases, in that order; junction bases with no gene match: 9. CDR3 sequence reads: CASLGGGSYTDTQYF. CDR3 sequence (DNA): TGCGCCAGCTTGGGCGGGGGGAGCTACACAGATACGCAGTATTTT. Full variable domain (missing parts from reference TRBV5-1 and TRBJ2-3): KAGVTQTPRYLIKTRGQQVTLSCSPISGHRSVSWYQQTPGQGLQFLFEYFSETQRNKGNFPGRFSGRQFSNSRSEMNVSTLELGDSALYLCASLGGGSYTDTQYFGPGTRLTVL.

The CDR3 protein is CASSPGHGETQYF. The CDR3 DNA reads as TGTGCCAGCAGCCCGGGACATGGGGAGACCCAGTACTTC. V gene TRBV5-6 combines with J gene TRBJ2-5; a possible D gene is TRBD1 (6 bases). The CDR3 totals 13 residues. V was pared by 4 bases and J by 5 bases, with 12 bases between. CDR1 is SGHDT and CDR2 is YYEEEE in the germline V gene.

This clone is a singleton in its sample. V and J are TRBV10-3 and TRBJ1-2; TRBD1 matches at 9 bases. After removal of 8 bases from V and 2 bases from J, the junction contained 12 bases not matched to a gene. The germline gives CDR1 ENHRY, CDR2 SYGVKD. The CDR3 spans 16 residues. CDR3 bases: TGTGCCATCGGAGCGGGACAGGGCGTTTGGAACTATGGCTACACCTTC. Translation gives CAIGAGQGVWNYGYTF.

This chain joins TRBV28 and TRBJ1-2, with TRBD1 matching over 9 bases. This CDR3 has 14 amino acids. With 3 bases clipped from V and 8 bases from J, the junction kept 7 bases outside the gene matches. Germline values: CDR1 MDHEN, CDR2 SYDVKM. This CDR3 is CASSFLGTGPGYTF. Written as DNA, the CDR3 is TGTGCCAGCAGTTTCCTCGGGACAGGGCCAGGCTACACCTTC.

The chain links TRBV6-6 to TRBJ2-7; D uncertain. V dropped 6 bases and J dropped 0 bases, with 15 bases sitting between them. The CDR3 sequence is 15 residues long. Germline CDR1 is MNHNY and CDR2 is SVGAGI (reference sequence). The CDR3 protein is CASSPHTEVSYEQYF. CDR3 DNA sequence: TGTGCCAGCAGCCCCCACACAGAAGTCTCCTACGAGCAGTACTTC.

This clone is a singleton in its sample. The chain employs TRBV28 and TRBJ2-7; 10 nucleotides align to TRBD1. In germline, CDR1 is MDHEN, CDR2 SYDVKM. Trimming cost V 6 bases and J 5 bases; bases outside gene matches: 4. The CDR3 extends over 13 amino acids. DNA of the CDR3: TGTGCCAGCAGACGGACAGGGGGACACGAGCAGTACTTC. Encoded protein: CASRRTGGHEQYF.

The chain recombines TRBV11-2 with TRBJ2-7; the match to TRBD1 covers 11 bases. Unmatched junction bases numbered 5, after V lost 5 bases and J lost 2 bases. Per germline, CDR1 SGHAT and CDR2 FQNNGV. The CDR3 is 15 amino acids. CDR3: CASSRGTGGTYEQYF. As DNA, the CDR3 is TGTGCCAGCAGCCGAGGGACAGGGGGAACCTACGAGCAGTACTTC.

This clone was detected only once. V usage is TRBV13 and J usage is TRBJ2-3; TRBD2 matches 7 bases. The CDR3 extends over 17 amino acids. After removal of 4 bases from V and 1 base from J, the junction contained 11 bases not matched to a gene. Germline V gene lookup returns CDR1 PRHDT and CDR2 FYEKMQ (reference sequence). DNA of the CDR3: TGTGCCAGCAGCTCACCTGAGGCGGGAGACGGCACAGATACGCAGTATTTT. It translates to CASSSPEAGDGTDTQYF.

CDR3 coding DNA: TGTGCCAGCAGCCAGGGACAGGGGAGAAAAGAGACCCAGTACTTC. Its translation: CASSQGQGRKETQYF. The chain has TRBV28 and TRBJ2-5; 10 bases fit TRBD1. Germline values: CDR1 MDHEN, CDR2 SYDVKM. The CDR3 spans 15 residues. J gave up 3 bases and V 6 bases, and 7 bases lay outside the gene matches.

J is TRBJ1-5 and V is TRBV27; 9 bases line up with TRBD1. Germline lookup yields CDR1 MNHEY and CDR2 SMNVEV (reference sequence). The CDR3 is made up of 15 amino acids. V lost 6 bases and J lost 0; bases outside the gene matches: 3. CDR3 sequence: CASRQGAGSNQPQHF. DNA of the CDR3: TGTGCCAGCAGACAGGGGGCCGGTAGCAATCAGCCCCAGCATTTT.